Following are 17 T cell receptor beta chains from one sample sequenced in a study of blood T cell repertoires in COVID-19 (dated by TCRdb to 2020 to 2022). Library preparation employed the immunoSEQ multiplex PCR assay. This is the immuneACCESS table as TCRdb keeps it, with only in-frame sequences that have V and J called. A part of the clones is gone; compared with another copy, unresolved V genes explain less than half, and the rest is unexplained. The sample yields approximately 68,000 clones; 86% were counted once. Of the sample, under 13% is held by the ten largest clones. Sequencing used peripheral blood. The source is a man in his 70s with active or convalescent COVID-19.

The genes are TRBV5-4 and TRBJ1-1; D uncertain. The CDR3 contains 14 residues. The V gene's germline CDR1 is SGHNT and CDR2 YYREEE (reference sequence). V was pared by 0 bases and J by 7 bases, with 13 bases between. The CDR3 loop reads CASSLELGALEAFF. The CDR3 DNA reads TGTGCCAGCAGCTTGGAACTAGGCGCCCTTGAAGCTTTCTTT. Full variable domain (missing parts from reference TRBV5-4 and TRBJ1-1): ETGVTQSPTHLIKTRGQQVTLRCSSQSGHNTVSWYQQALGQGPQFIFQYYREEENGRGNFPPRFSGLQFPNYSSELNVNALELDDSALYLCASSLELGALEAFFGQGTRLTVV.

This clone was counted a single time. This chain's CDR3 is CASSIVDSYEPQHF. The CDR3 coding sequence is TGTGCCAGTAGTATAGTTGACAGTTACGAGCCCCAGCATTTT. The chain carries TRBV19 and TRBJ1-5; a weak D match, TRBD1 (5 bases). CDR1 LNHDA and CDR2 SQIVND come from the germline V gene (reference sequence). V lost 1 base to trimming and J lost 8 bases, with 12 bases between them. This CDR3 is 14 amino acids long.

The rearrangement joins TRBV6-1 to TRBJ2-3, with 10 bases aligning to TRBD2. CDR3 length equals 16 residues. Per the germline V gene, CDR1 is MNHNS and CDR2 is SASEGT. The V and J ends lost 4 bases and 1 base, in that order; junction bases with no gene match: 5. CDR3 region: CASSASGTSGTDTQYF. The CDR3 DNA follows: TGTGCCAGCAGTGCTTCCGGGACTAGCGGCACAGATACGCAGTATTTT.

J is TRBJ1-2 and V is TRBV3-1 (or the pseudogene TRBV3-2); 7 nucleotides line up with TRBD1. CDR3 size: 14 residues. Losses at the gene ends were 3 bases for V and 6 bases for J; bases not matched to a gene: 7. The germline V gene has CDR1 LGHDT and CDR2 YNNKEL (reference sequence). The CDR3 reads CASSQAGQINGYTF. The CDR3 nucleotides read TGTGCCAGCAGCCAGGCGGGACAGATAAATGGCTACACCTTC.

The chain has TRBV18 and TRBJ2-5; a weak D match, TRBD1 (5 bases). This CDR3 spans 14 amino acids. V gave up 3 bases and J gave up 3 bases, with 11 bases separating them. Germline V gives CDR1 KGHSH, CDR2 LQKENI. This chain's CDR3 is CASSPRVGEETQYF. The CDR3, as DNA: TGTGCCAGCTCACCCAGGGTAGGAGAAGAGACCCAGTACTTC.

This chain uses TRBV19 with TRBJ2-5; 8 positions agree with TRBD1. This CDR3 has 14 residues. Looked up from germline, CDR1 is LNHDA and CDR2 is SQIVND (reference sequence). Trimming at V came to 5 bases and at J to 2 bases, leaving 4 bases not matched to a gene. In nucleotides, the CDR3 is TGTGCCAGTAGTGCGGGACAGGAACAAGAGACCCAGTACTTC. Translating it yields CASSAGQEQETQYF.

The chain links TRBV7-2 to TRBJ2-7; 10 nucleotides agree with TRBD2. The germline gives CDR1 SGHTA, CDR2 FQGNSA. The CDR3 is 14 amino acids. V gave up 1 base and J gave up 3 bases; unmatched junction bases: 0. For the CDR3, the DNA is TGTGCCAGCAGCTTAGTAGCGGGAGGCTACGAGCAGTACTTC. Translated: CASSLVAGGYEQYF.

The rearrangement joins TRBV11-3 to TRBJ1-5; D is perhaps TRBD1 (5 bases). Per germline, CDR1 SGHNT and CDR2 YENEEA. The CDR3 is 12 amino acids. The ends were cut back, 7 bases at V and 7 bases at J, with 11 bases in the middle. CDR3 loop: CASTFQGQPQHF. The CDR3, as DNA: TGTGCCAGCACCTTTCAGGGCCAGCCCCAGCATTTT.

The J gene is TRBJ2-1, the V gene TRBV7-9; 7 positions agree with TRBD2. Germline-derived CDR1 and CDR2 are SEHNR and FQNEAQ (reference sequence). This CDR3 has 13 residues. The V gene end was trimmed by 5 bases and the J gene end by 10 bases; junction bases not matched to a gene: 8. CDR3 bases: TGTGCCAGCAGCCCCGAGGCCGGGAGGGAGCAGTTCTTC. It specifies CASSPEAGREQFF.

V and J are TRBV19 and TRBJ2-2; TRBD1 matches 7 bases. The CDR3 spans 18 residues. Per germline, CDR1 LNHDA and CDR2 SQIVND (reference sequence). The J segment lost 5 bases and the V segment lost 4 bases, leaving 16 bases of the junction unmatched. Here the CDR3 reads CASSRGPARTGGTGELFF. DNA for the CDR3: TGTGCCAGTAGTAGAGGGCCTGCTCGGACAGGCGGGACCGGGGAGCTGTTTTTT. The full variable domain, completed using reference TRBV19 and TRBJ2-2, is DGGITQSPKYLFRKEGQNVTLSCEQNLNHDAMYWYRQDPGQGLRLIYYSQIVNDFQKGDIAEGYSVSREKKESFPLTVTSAQKNPTAFYLCASSRGPARTGGTGELFFGEGSRLTVL.

The chain is built from TRBV10-3 and TRBJ2-7, with 9 bases aligning to TRBD2. V lost 10 bases and J lost 5; bases outside the gene matches: 18. The CDR3 has 16 amino acids. Germline CDR1 is ENHRY and CDR2 is SYGVKD. The CDR3 region is CANARGAGGPRNEQYF. The CDR3 nucleotides read TGTGCCAACGCGCGGGGGGCGGGAGGGCCCCGCAACGAGCAGTACTTC.

The chain has TRBV15 and TRBJ1-1; D gene unclear. Germline lookup yields CDR1 LNHNV and CDR2 YYDKDF (reference sequence). V lost 0 bases, J lost 5 bases, and 10 bases lay in between. CDR3 length: 14 amino acids. This CDR3 is CATSREARATEAFF. As DNA, the CDR3 is TGTGCCACCAGCAGAGAAGCCCGTGCAACTGAAGCTTTCTTT.

This clone was seen a few times. The chain uses TRBV2 and TRBJ2-1; 9 bases map to TRBD1. Germline assignment: CDR1 SNHLY and CDR2 FYNNEI. The CDR3 runs 15 residues. The V and J ends lost 2 bases and 5 bases, in that order; junction bases with no gene match: 4. CDR3 amino acids: CASSEWDRVDNEQFF. The CDR3 DNA is TGTGCCAGCAGTGAATGGGACAGGGTTGACAATGAGCAGTTCTTC.

The genes are TRBV7-3 and TRBJ2-2, with D tentatively TRBD1 (5 bases). This CDR3 has 14 residues. Trimming pared 1 base from V and 7 bases from J, leaving 10 bases between. Germline CDR1 SGHTA, CDR2 FQGTGA. The CDR3 nucleotides read TGTGCCAGCAGCTTAAGTGGGGCCGGCGGGGAGCTGTTTTTT. Translating gives CASSLSGAGGELFF.

The genes are TRBV5-4 and TRBJ2-1, with a weak D call TRBD1 (5 bases). This CDR3 has 14 amino acids. Trimming took off 1 base at V and 7 bases at J, with 12 bases between the two ends. Germline V gene lookup returns CDR1 SGHNT and CDR2 YYREEE (reference sequence). In nucleotides, the CDR3 is TGTGCCAGCAGCTTGAGTCAGGGCGATAATGAGCAGTTCTTC. The encoded protein is CASSLSQGDNEQFF.

The V and J genes are TRBV18 and TRBJ2-5; D might be TRBD2 (6 bases). This CDR3 comprises 17 residues. The germline V gene has CDR1 KGHSH and CDR2 LQKENI. Trimming stripped 0 bases from V and 5 bases from J, with 19 bases between. Here the CDR3 DNA reads TGTGCCAGCTCACCACCCGTAGCGGAGAGGAAGGTCGAGACCCAGTACTTC. Translated, it gives CASSPPVAERKVETQYF.

The CDR3 DNA reads TGTGCCAGCAGTGATGCCGGGACAGGGGGTGAAAAACTGTTTTTT. Its translation is CASSDAGTGGEKLFF. J is TRBJ1-4 and V is TRBV6-1, with 11 bases fitting TRBD1. CDR3 length: 15 residues. V dropped 3 bases and J dropped 7; count of bases not matched to a gene: 4. The germline V gene encodes CDR1 MNHNS and CDR2 SASEGT.